Listed below are T cell receptor beta chains from one sample, sequenced in a study of T cells after yellow fever vaccination. One entry per CDR3 protein, called by TCRdb with MiXCR from the 5' RACE reads. The profile shows a few hundred thousand distinct CDR3 sequences, about an eighth of them singletons. The specimen was CD4+ T cells sorted from PBMCs, collected 15 days after the yellow fever booster vaccination. All receptors come from a man between 18 and 35 years old who received the YFV17D yellow fever vaccine. Both conserved end residues are part of each CDR3. D genes are given only for firm matches. Rows give clone size only sometimes, using once, few, many, or a class for an expanded clone.

abundance	v_gene	d_gene	j_gene	CDR3aa	CDR3nt
-	TRBV6-5	-	TRBJ1-2	CASSYSGIGGSYGYPF	TGTGCCAGCAGTTACTCGGGGATCGGGGGCTCCTATGGCTACCCCTTC
-	TRBV5-1	TRBD1	TRBJ1-4	CASSLDRGSEKLFF	TGCGCCAGCAGCTTGGACAGGGGAAGTGAAAAACTGTTTTTT
-	TRBV4-3	TRBD1	TRBJ1-2	CASSQFGQGANYGYTF	TGCGCCAGCAGCCAATTTGGTCAGGGGGCTAACTATGGCTACACCTTC
few	TRBV5-1	TRBD1	TRBJ2-5	CASSPRGLGETQYF	TGCGCCAGCAGCCCGAGGGGGCTTGGAGAGACCCAGTACTTC
-	TRBV29-1	TRBD1	TRBJ1-2	CSVNQGAVGYTF	TGCAGCGTCAACCAGGGGGCTGTTGGCTACACCTTC
-	TRBV2	-	TRBJ1-2	CASSVPGITGYTF	TGTGCCAGCAGTGTTCCGGGAATCACTGGCTACACCTTC
-	TRBV18	TRBD2	TRBJ2-1	CASSPFSGVSYNEQFF	TGTGCCAGCTCACCCTTTAGCGGGGTATCCTACAATGAGCAGTTCTTC
-	TRBV6-1	TRBD1	TRBJ2-2	CASTVDRDVGELFF	TGTGCCAGCACCGTCGACAGGGACGTCGGGGAGCTGTTTTTT
-	TRBV7-7	TRBD1	TRBJ2-7	CASSSGQGNEQYF	TGTGCCAGCAGCTCCGGACAGGGGAACGAGCAGTACTTC
-	TRBV20-1	-	TRBJ1-5	CSASGRYRGRLGNQPQHF	TGCAGTGCTAGTGGTCGCTATCGGGGGCGTTTAGGCAATCAGCCCCAGCATTTT
many	TRBV12-3/TRBV12-4	-	TRBJ1-2	CASNRDRGYGYTF	TGTGCCAGCAACCGGGACCGAGGATATGGCTACACCTTC
-	TRBV6-1	TRBD1	TRBJ2-7	CASTPAPGAGQGFYEQYF	TGTGCCAGCACTCCGGCCCCGGGGGCGGGACAGGGCTTCTACGAGCAGTACTTC
-	TRBV4-1	TRBD2	TRBJ2-5	CASSQANSGGGTQYF	TGCGCCAGCAGCCAAGCGAATAGCGGGGGTGGGACCCAGTACTTC
-	TRBV6-2/TRBV6-3	-	TRBJ1-2	CASSYLGSRNNYGYTF	TGTGCCAGCAGTTACTTGGGAAGCCGCAATAACTATGGCTACACCTTC
-	TRBV9	TRBD1	TRBJ2-3	CASSVISGTDTDTQYF	TGTGCCAGCAGCGTTATCTCCGGGACAGACACAGATACGCAGTATTTT
-	TRBV5-6	-	TRBJ2-4	CASSPGWGRFEHIQYF	TGTGCCAGCAGCCCAGGATGGGGGCGCTTCGAACACATTCAGTACTTC
-	TRBV12-5	-	TRBJ2-5	CASGLVRGPGETQYF	TGTGCTAGTGGTTTGGTGCGGGGCCCAGGGGAGACCCAGTACTTC
-	TRBV12-3/TRBV12-4	-	TRBJ2-3	CASIQDGRLDTQYF	TGTGCCAGCATCCAAGATGGCCGATTAGATACGCAGTATTTT
few	TRBV10-3	-	TRBJ2-3	CAISLLESTDTQYF	TGTGCCATCAGCCTCCTGGAATCCACAGATACGCAGTATTTT
few	TRBV7-2	TRBD1	TRBJ1-1	CASSFVGTGGGTEAFF	TGTGCCAGCAGCTTCGTCGGGACAGGGGGAGGCACTGAAGCTTTCTTT
few	TRBV4-2	TRBD1	TRBJ1-6	CASSLKGTVSYNSPLHF	TGTGCCAGCAGCCTAAAAGGGACAGTCTCCTATAATTCACCCCTCCACTTT
many	TRBV7-3	-	TRBJ2-3	CASSFDRSTDTQYF	TGTGCCAGCAGCTTTGATAGGAGCACAGATACGCAGTATTTT
few	TRBV7-9	-	TRBJ1-5	CASSPGVRNQPQHF	TGTGCCAGCAGCCCTGGCGTGCGCAATCAGCCCCAGCATTTT
few	TRBV4-2	TRBD2	TRBJ2-6	CASSQVSHSAGAGANVLTF	TGTGCCAGCAGCCAAGTATCCCATTCGGCGGGAGCTGGGGCCAACGTCCTGACTTTC
-	TRBV14	-	TRBJ2-1	CASSQAGSSYNEQFF	TGTGCCAGCAGCCAAGCGGGAAGCTCCTACAATGAGCAGTTCTTC
few	TRBV18	-	TRBJ2-7	CASSPLGTDYEQYF	TGTGCCAGCTCACCACTAGGGACGGACTACGAGCAGTACTTC
-	TRBV4-1	-	TRBJ2-5	CASSQVYQETQYF	TGCGCCAGCAGCCAAGTTTATCAAGAGACCCAGTACTTC
-	TRBV4-3	-	TRBJ2-2	CASSQARSIGELFF	TGCGCCAGCAGCCAAGCTCGGAGCATCGGGGAGCTGTTTTTT
-	TRBV6-5	-	TRBJ1-1	CATQGWSPDTEAFF	TGTGCCACTCAGGGATGGAGCCCTGACACTGAAGCTTTCTTT
-	TRBV11-2	-	TRBJ2-3	CASSFQGSDTQYF	TGTGCCAGCAGCTTCCAGGGGTCAGATACGCAGTATTTT
-	TRBV10-3	TRBD1	TRBJ2-3	CAISPGGQGRTDTQYF	TGTGCCATCAGCCCCGGGGGACAGGGGCGCACAGATACGCAGTATTTT
-	TRBV6-5	-	TRBJ1-2	CASSDGGTVFGYTF	TGTGCCAGCAGTGACGGGGGGACCGTTTTTGGCTACACCTTC
many	TRBV7-2	-	TRBJ2-5	CASSLDVRETQYF	TGTGCCAGCAGCTTAGACGTACGGGAGACCCAGTACTTC
-	TRBV12-3/TRBV12-4	-	TRBJ1-5	CASSLSSPRNQPQHF	TGTGCCAGCAGTTTATCATCACCCCGCAATCAGCCCCAGCATTTT
-	TRBV7-2	TRBD1	TRBJ1-4	CASSLSPGTGEEKLFF	TGTGCCAGCAGCCTCTCCCCCGGGACAGGTGAAGAAAAACTGTTTTTT
many	TRBV5-1	TRBD1	TRBJ2-3	CASSRDRGVRGTDTQYF	TGCGCCAGCAGCAGGGACAGGGGTGTTAGGGGCACAGATACGCAGTATTTT
-	TRBV10-3	-	TRBJ2-1	CAISEPGPQVF	TGTGCCATCAGTGAACCGGGACCCCAGGTCTTC
many	TRBV5-5	TRBD2	TRBJ2-3	CATGGSSTDTQYF	TGTGCCACCGGGGGGTCTAGCACAGATACGCAGTATTTT
medium-sized	TRBV10-3	TRBD1	TRBJ1-6	CAISDRARDRSSPLHF	TGTGCCATCAGTGATCGTGCCAGGGACAGGTCTTCACCCCTCCACTTT
-	TRBV27	-	TRBJ2-5	CASKFGGSETQYF	TGTGCCAGCAAATTCGGAGGGTCCGAGACCCAGTACTTC
-	TRBV18	-	TRBJ2-7	CASTEGFREQYF	TGTGCCAGCACAGAAGGGTTCAGGGAGCAGTACTTC
few	TRBV25-1	-	TRBJ1-2	CASSEARGNGWYGYTF	TGTGCCAGCAGTGAAGCTAGGGGGAACGGTTGGTATGGCTACACCTTC
-	TRBV5-1	-	TRBJ2-2	CASSPGGGSSTGELFF	TGCGCCAGCAGCCCGGGGGGCGGGTCCTCCACCGGGGAGCTGTTTTTT
-	TRBV5-1	TRBD1	TRBJ1-2	CASSPGQGGYGYTF	TGCGCCAGCAGCCCGGGACAGGGAGGCTATGGCTACACCTTC
many	TRBV10-3	-	TRBJ1-1	CAISESEGEAFF	TGTGCCATCAGTGAGTCGGAGGGCGAAGCTTTCTTT
few	TRBV7-9	TRBD1	TRBJ1-5	CASSSGTADSNQPQHF	TGTGCCAGCAGCTCAGGGACAGCAGATAGCAATCAGCCCCAGCATTTT
-	TRBV7-9	-	TRBJ2-1	CASSLAGWRNEQFF	TGTGCCAGCAGCTTAGCCGGGTGGCGGAATGAGCAGTTCTTC
-	TRBV18	-	TRBJ2-1	CASSPSALSEQFF	TGTGCCAGCTCACCGTCCGCTCTTTCTGAGCAGTTCTTC
-	TRBV7-2	-	TRBJ1-5	CASSSQGRNQPQHF	TGTGCCAGCAGCTCGCAGGGGCGCAATCAGCCCCAGCATTTT
-	TRBV5-1	TRBD1	TRBJ2-5	CASSRTGGTETQYF	TGCGCCAGCAGCCGGACAGGGGGAACAGAGACCCAGTACTTC
-	TRBV5-4	-	TRBJ2-3	CASSLGVSDTQYF	TGTGCCAGCAGCTTGGGAGTATCAGATACGCAGTATTTT